The clone carrying this T cell receptor (beta chain) occurred many times. This specimen comes from a study of T cells in Graves' hyperthyroidism and ophthalmopathy. TCR beta CDR3 sequences were amplified from RNA transcripts. The HTBI primer set was used in a first-round RT-PCR of the TCR CDR3. A single record per CDR3 protein comes from TCRdb applying MiXCR to the multiplex PCR reads. The sample contains hundreds of thousands of distinct CDR3 sequences, 12% to 15% of which appear only once. CDR1 and CDR2 (germline): KGHSH, LQKENI. V shed 6 bases, J shed 9 bases, and the junction held 10 bases outside the gene matches. The CDR3 length is 15 residues.

This clonotype was sampled from a woman aged 18-29 years with Graves' hyperthyroidism. The V call is TRBV18, the J call TRBJ2-1; 11 bases are shared with TRBD2. What was sequenced was blood. The CDR3 is CASSPRTSGFAEQFF. The CDR3 nucleotides read TGTGCCAGCTCCCCAAGGACTAGCGGGTTCGCTGAGCAGTTCTTC.